The T cell receptor beta chain under discussion was sequenced for a study of lymphopenia after photon versus proton radiotherapy. Study-wide findings and caveats: Only patients who died were analyzed for survival; proton advantage is unproven. After the lymphocyte nadir, photon-treated repertoires showed oligoclonal expansion, especially of CD8+ Temra cells.

In regard to this clone: The antigen is not known.

Sequencing was performed with immunoSEQ multiplex PCR; in TCRdb, only in-frame clones are kept and a portion is missing. The sample includes over 35,000 clones, about four fifths of them seen just once. Trimming removed 2 bases from V and 4 bases from J, with 11 bases in between. Germline CDR1 reads SEHNR; CDR2 reads FQNEAQ (reference sequence). The CDR3 is made up of 14 amino acids. This chain uses TRBV7-9 with TRBJ1-2; possible D gene TRBD1, 6 bases. The receptor comes from a woman aged 70-85 years with pancreatic cancer. The sequenced sample was peripheral blood, obtained from a patient treated with proton-based radiotherapy. CDR3 DNA: TGTGCCAGCAGCTTATCAGGGGATAGCTATGGCTACACCTTC. Translated: CASSLSGDSYGYTF.